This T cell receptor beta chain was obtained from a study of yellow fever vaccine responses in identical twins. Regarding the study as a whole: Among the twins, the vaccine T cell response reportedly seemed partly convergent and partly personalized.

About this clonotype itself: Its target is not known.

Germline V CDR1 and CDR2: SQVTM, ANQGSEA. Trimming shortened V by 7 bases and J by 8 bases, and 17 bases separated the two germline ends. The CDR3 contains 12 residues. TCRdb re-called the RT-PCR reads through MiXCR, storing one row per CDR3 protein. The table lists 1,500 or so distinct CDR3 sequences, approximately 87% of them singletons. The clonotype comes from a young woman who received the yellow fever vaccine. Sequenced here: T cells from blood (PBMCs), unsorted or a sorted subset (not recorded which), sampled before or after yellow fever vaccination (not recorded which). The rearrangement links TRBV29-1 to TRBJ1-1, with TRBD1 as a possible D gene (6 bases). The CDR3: CSASQNQGEAFF. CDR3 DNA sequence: TGCAGCGCATCGCAGAATCAGGGGGAAGCTTTCTTT.